This TCR beta chain was profiled in a study of Ad26.COV2.S vaccination and SARS-CoV-2 variants. Study-wide points: From the TCR breadth and depth analyses, total T cell responses may have been underestimated.

Of note for this clone: What it recognizes is unknown.

Treatment meaning: about 20 received Ad26.COV2.S at low or high dose, single or two shots; five or six received placebo; per-sample allocation not given. Samples came from day 63 after the first vaccine or placebo injection. Repertoires were generated with immunoSEQ multiplex PCR, while TCRdb's copy carries only in-frame clones and drops some. The data hold around 300,000 clones, with approximately 87% observed a single time. The receptor comes from a person between 18 and 60 years old who received the Ad26.COV2.S COVID-19 vaccine or a placebo. Sequences were derived from peripheral blood, sampled in a trial of Ad26.COV2.S vaccine versus placebo.

CDR3 region: CASSLPAYEQYV. The CDR3 DNA reads as TGTGCCAGCAGCCTTCCCGCTTACGAGCAGTACGTC. The chain recombines TRBV3-1 (or the pseudogene TRBV3-2) with TRBJ2-7, with D unclear. The germline gives CDR1 LGHDT, CDR2 YNNKEL (reference sequence). Trimming left V 4 bases short and J 4 bases short, with 8 bases between. The CDR3 is 12 residues long.